These T cell receptor beta chains were read from a single sample in a study of T cell responses to AZD1222 COVID-19 vaccine. The data were produced by immunoSEQ multiplex PCR, yet TCRdb's version contains in-frame clones alone and is incomplete. The table records about 120,000 clones, more than 80% of them present only once. Sequencing was performed on peripheral blood, taken on day 0 of AZD1222 vaccination. The receptors originated from an adult in good health. The CDR3 runs from the conserved cysteine through the conserved F or W. D genes are given only for firm matches. Size tells how often a clone was seen (once, few, many) or the class of an expanded clone, and some rows leave it out.

TRBV3-1/TRBV3-2,TRBJ1-3,.,.,TGTGCCAGCAGCCCGGAAAGGACTGGAAACACCATATATTTT,CASSPERTGNTIYF
TRBV28,TRBJ1-5,TRBD1,.,TGTGCCAGCAGACCAACAGGGGGCAATCAGCCCCAGCATTTT,CASRPTGGNQPQHF
TRBV27,TRBJ2-7,.,once,TGTGCCAGCAGTTCCCCCCGGGGGGCGCCCCCCTACGAGCAGTACTTC,CASSSPRGAPPYEQYF
TRBV7-9,TRBJ1-4,TRBD1,.,TGTGCCAGCAGCGAGGACAGGTTTAGAGAAAAACTGTTTTTT,CASSEDRFREKLFF
TRBV30,TRBJ1-2,.,.,TGTGCCTGGATATACGGGGGGCAAGGCTATGGCTACACCTTC,CAWIYGGQGYGYTF
TRBV10-3,TRBJ2-7,.,.,TGTGCCGCCCGGGACGACGTTGAGGAGCAGTACTTC,CAARDDVEEQYF
TRBV29-1,TRBJ2-4,.,.,TGCAGCGTTGAATTTCAGGGGGGGGTAGCCAAAAACATTCAGTACTTC,CSVEFQGGVAKNIQYF
TRBV28,TRBJ1-2,TRBD1,.,TGTGCCAGCAGACTTGACAGGGGATACCACTATGGCTACACCTTC,CASRLDRGYHYGYTF
TRBV27,TRBJ1-6,.,.,TGTGCCAGCAGTCCAACCCGGGTGGGACCCCTCCACTTT,CASSPTRVGPLHF
TRBV3-1/TRBV3-2,TRBJ2-3,.,.,TGTGCCAGCAGCCCCCTAGTTGAGGATACGCAGTATTTT,CASSPLVEDTQYF
TRBV18,TRBJ2-3,.,once,TGTGCCAGCTCACCAATGAGGACCAGTTACACAGATACGCAGTATTTT,CASSPMRTSYTDTQYF
TRBV30,TRBJ1-5,.,.,TGTGCCTGGAGTGTACAGGGAAATCAGCCCCAGCATTTT,CAWSVQGNQPQHF
TRBV5-1,TRBJ1-4,.,.,TGCGCCAGCAGCTTGGGAGCAACTAATGAAAAACTGTTTTTT,CASSLGATNEKLFF
TRBV6-5,TRBJ2-7,TRBD2,.,TGTGCCAGCACGAGATCACGGGGGGGAAACTACGAGCAGTACTTC,CASTRSRGGNYEQYF
TRBV7-8,TRBJ1-2,TRBD1,.,TGTGCCAGCAGCTTATTGTCGGGACAGGGGGCTGTATGGGGCTACACCTTC,CASSLLSGQGAVWGYTF
TRBV7-8,TRBJ1-2,.,.,TGTGCCAGCACGCCGGCCCTAGGGGAGGGCTACACCTTC,CASTPALGEGYTF
TRBV11-2,TRBJ2-7,.,few,TGTGCCAGCAGCAGTCGGCTAACAGGTAACGAGCAGTACTTC,CASSSRLTGNEQYF
TRBV6-2/TRBV6-3,TRBJ2-1,TRBD2,.,TGTGCCAGCAGTTACTCGAAGGTAGCGGGGGCCTACAATGAGCAGTTCTTC,CASSYSKVAGAYNEQFF
TRBV9,TRBJ1-5,.,.,TGTGCCAGCAGCCCCGGTGCTACGATTAGCAATCAGCCCCAGCATTTT,CASSPGATISNQPQHF
TRBV6-5,TRBJ1-1,.,.,TGTGCCAGCTCCCATGGCAGGCTGAACACTGAAGCTTTCTTT,CASSHGRLNTEAFF
TRBV23-1,TRBJ1-4,.,.,TGCGCCACCCCATCGCAAGGGGACCGATCTGAAAAACTGTTTTTT,CATPSQGDRSEKLFF
TRBV28,TRBJ2-7,.,.,TGTGCCAGCAGCCCGACTACAAGGCCCTCCTACGAGCAGTACTTC,CASSPTTRPSYEQYF
TRBV27,TRBJ1-3,TRBD1,.,TGTGCCAGCAGGCCGACAGGGAGCTCTGGAAACACCATATATTTT,CASRPTGSSGNTIYF
TRBV7-8,TRBJ2-7,TRBD2,.,TGTGCCAGCAGCTCGTGGACTAGCGGGGGATCCTACGAGCAGTACTTC,CASSSWTSGGSYEQYF
TRBV20-1,TRBJ2-5,.,.,TGCAGTCCCGCCACCGGCGAGACCCAGTACTTC,CSPATGETQYF
TRBV5-1,TRBJ2-2,.,.,TGCGCCAGCAGCTCCGGACCGTACACCGGGGAGCTGTTTTTT,CASSSGPYTGELFF
TRBV28,TRBJ1-4,TRBD1,.,TGTGCCACCTCGACAGGGGGCAAAGAAAAACTGTTTTTT,CATSTGGKEKLFF
TRBV7-2,TRBJ2-7,.,.,TGTGCCAGCAGCTTACTCGACCCCCCACACTCCTACGAGCAGTACTTC,CASSLLDPPHSYEQYF
TRBV6-4,TRBJ2-7,.,once,TGTGCCAGCAGTGCATTCCTGAGTCCCCAGTACTTC,CASSAFLSPQYF
TRBV28,TRBJ2-7,TRBD2,few,TGTGCCAGCAGTTCAACCGGGACTAGCAGATACGAGCAGTACTTC,CASSSTGTSRYEQYF
TRBV5-4,TRBJ2-7,TRBD2,.,TGTGCCAGCAGTTACGGACTAGCAGTCTCCTACGAGCAGTACTTC,CASSYGLAVSYEQYF
TRBV2,TRBJ2-6,.,few,TGTGCCAGCAGTGAAAGTATCTCTGGGGCCAACGTCCTGACTTTC,CASSESISGANVLTF
TRBV28,TRBJ2-5,TRBD2,.,TGTGCCTCGCTGGGGGGGCAAGAGACCCAGTACTTC,CASLGGQETQYF
TRBV28,TRBJ2-1,TRBD2,.,TGTGCCAGCAGTTCTACCCCCCCTAGCGGCAATGAGCAGTTCTTC,CASSSTPPSGNEQFF
TRBV29-1,TRBJ2-5,.,.,TGCAGCGTTGCGGGGAAACAGGATTCGAAGACCCAGTACTTC,CSVAGKQDSKTQYF
TRBV28,TRBJ1-3,.,.,TGTGCCAGCTCCCCCGGTGGGGTCCACTCTGGAAACACCATATATTTT,CASSPGGVHSGNTIYF
TRBV19,TRBJ1-1,TRBD1,.,TGTGCCACGCAGGGGGTAGTCAGGGGGCTGGCTGAAGCTTTCTTT,CATQGVVRGLAEAFF
TRBV5-6,TRBJ2-3,.,.,TGTGCCAGCAGCCGATGGTGGGGATACACAGATACGCAGTATTTT,CASSRWWGYTDTQYF
TRBV21-1,TRBJ2-7,.,.,TGTGCCAGCAGCAAAGGGGGCAGGGGGGACTACGAGCAGTACTTC,CASSKGGRGDYEQYF
TRBV5-4,TRBJ2-7,.,.,TGTGCCAGCAGCTCAGGACAGACCTACGAGCAGTACTTC,CASSSGQTYEQYF
TRBV7-6,TRBJ1-1,.,.,TGTGCCAGCAGCTTAATTGCAGAGAACACTGAAGCTTTCTTT,CASSLIAENTEAFF
TRBV5-1,TRBJ1-2,TRBD1,.,TGCGCCAGCAGCTTGGCACAGGGGGCCGTCTATGGCTACACCTTC,CASSLAQGAVYGYTF
TRBV28,TRBJ2-4,.,.,TGTGCCAGCAGTCCAGCACAGGGCCCTGGGTACTTC,CASSPAQGPGYF
TRBV25-1,TRBJ2-7,TRBD1,.,TGTGCCAGCAGTGCGTCCGGGACAGGACGCTACGAGCAGTACTTC,CASSASGTGRYEQYF
TRBV9,TRBJ1-3,.,.,TGTGCCAGCAGCCCCTCCGCCGTGACCAGCTCTGGAAACACCATATATTTT,CASSPSAVTSSGNTIYF
TRBV6-5,TRBJ1-1,.,.,TGTGCCAGTGGACCCCGAAACACTGAAGCTTTCTTT,CASGPRNTEAFF
TRBV27,TRBJ1-2,.,.,TGTGCCAGCAGTTTATCGGGGGGCACAGGCCTCCTTAGGGGCTACACCTTC,CASSLSGGTGLLRGYTF
TRBV27,TRBJ1-2,.,.,TGTGCCAGCAGTTTAACCGGCCTCGGGGGCGCGGGGGGCTACACCTTC,CASSLTGLGGAGGYTF
TRBV27,TRBJ2-1,.,few,TGTGCCAGCAGTTTATCGGTGGGAGGATACAATGAGCAGTTCTTC,CASSLSVGGYNEQFF
TRBV7-2,TRBJ1-6,.,.,TGTGCCAGCAGCTTAGTAGGGGGTACGAATTCACCCCTCCACTTT,CASSLVGGTNSPLHF
TRBV3-1/TRBV3-2,TRBJ2-7,TRBD1,.,TGTGCCAGCAGCCAAATGTTGGGACAGGGGGGGTACGAGCAGTACTTC,CASSQMLGQGGYEQYF
TRBV6-2/TRBV6-3,TRBJ1-2,.,.,TGTGCCAGCAGTACCGGGACGCCGGCCGTCTATGGCTACACCTTC,CASSTGTPAVYGYTF
TRBV4-1,TRBJ2-7,.,.,TGCGCCAGCAGCCAAGGTATGGGGGGGGCAGCCTTGCAGTACTTC,CASSQGMGGAALQYF
TRBV27,TRBJ1-2,.,.,TGTGCCAGCAGTTTATCGCACCAGCGGCACTATGGCTACACCTTC,CASSLSHQRHYGYTF
TRBV28,TRBJ2-3,TRBD2,.,TGTGCCAGCAGTCCGGGGGGTACCTGGGAGGGATCAGATACGCAGTATTTT,CASSPGGTWEGSDTQYF
TRBV7-9,TRBJ2-3,.,.,TGTGCCAGCAGCTTAAGGTCGGCAATCCGCCTTGACACAGATACGCAGTATTTT,CASSLRSAIRLDTDTQYF
TRBV12-3/TRBV12-4,TRBJ2-7,.,.,TGTGCCAGCAGCCTAGTTGGGGGGAGCGAGCAGTACTTC,CASSLVGGSEQYF